This entry lists 16 T cell receptor beta chains sequenced from one sample in a study of cytomegalovirus exposure and HLA in healthy donors. Amplification used 60 Vbeta primers and 13 Jbeta primers. Clones were read by immunoSEQ multiplex PCR, and TCRdb kept only the in-frame ones, dropping some. Of 95,000 to 150,000 clones in the sample, around 80% are singletons; the top ten hold 2.1%. The sample comprised PBMCs. These receptors all stem from a man aged 25-40 years in good health and CMV-seronegative.

The chain uses TRBV7-8 and TRBJ2-7; tentatively, D is TRBD1 (6 bases). Looked up from germline, CDR1 is SGHVS and CDR2 is FQNEAQ. The ends were cut back, 1 base at V and 3 bases at J, with 10 bases in the middle. This CDR3 region has 14 residues. The CDR3 is CASSLEGRGYEQYF. CDR3 DNA: TGTGCCAGCAGCTTAGAGGGCAGGGGCTACGAGCAGTACTTC.

The table lists this clone with a few counts. The CDR3 loop is CASSDRGRGSPLHF. The CDR3 region has the DNA TGTGCCAGCAGCGACAGGGGGCGCGGATCACCCCTCCACTTT. V gene TRBV6-6 combines with J gene TRBJ1-6; 10 positions match TRBD1. V was pared by 6 bases and J by 10 bases, with 6 bases of the junction left unmatched. The CDR3 length is 14 residues. Per germline, CDR1 MNHNY and CDR2 SVGAGI (reference sequence).

This sequence joins TRBV30 and TRBJ1-1; D is perhaps TRBD1 (5 bases). CDR1 and CDR2 from the germline V gene are GTSNPN and SVGIG (reference sequence). The CDR3 runs to 18 residues. Trimming pared 1 base from V and 2 bases from J, leaving 23 bases between. The CDR3 nucleotides are TGTGCCTGGAGTGATCCCCCGACATGGCGACAGCTAAACACTGAAGCTTTCTTT. Protein: CAWSDPPTWRQLNTEAFF.

The CDR3 protein is CGGGRLDTEAFF. The CDR3 nucleotides are TGCGGGGGAGGGCGGTTGGACACTGAAGCTTTCTTT. The chain links TRBV29-1 to TRBJ1-1; the D gene is possibly TRBD1 (5 bases). CDR1 and CDR2 (germline): SQVTM, ANQGSEA. The CDR3 extends over 12 amino acids.

The CDR3 protein is CASSPGDIRGYEQYF. The DNA for the CDR3 is TGTGCCAGCAGCCCTGGGGACATCCGTGGCTACGAGCAGTACTTC. The V and J genes are TRBV5-8 and TRBJ2-7, with TRBD1 as a possible D gene (6 bases). CDR3 size: 15 residues. The V gene lost 4 bases and the J gene lost 3 bases, with 17 bases spanning the gap. CDR1 is SGHTS and CDR2 is YDEGEE in the germline V gene. Together with reference TRBV5-8 and TRBJ2-7, the CDR3 gives the full variable domain: EAGVTQSPTHLIKTRGQQATLRCSPISGHTSVYWYQQALGLGLQFLLWYDEGEERNRGNFPPRFSGRQFPNYSSELNVNALELEDSALYLCASSPGDIRGYEQYFGPGTRLTVT.

The V gene is TRBV27, the J gene TRBJ1-3, with D unclear. CDR1 and CDR2 from the germline V gene are MNHEY and SMNVEV (reference sequence). The CDR3 covers 13 residues. The V and J ends lost 10 bases and 3 bases respectively, with 13 bases between them. CDR3 nucleotides: TGTGCCACCAAAACGGGAGGTGGAAACACCATATATTTT. Amino acid sequence: CATKTGGGNTIYF.

The chain links TRBV28 to TRBJ2-7, with D tentatively TRBD1 (6 bases). Trimming pared 5 bases from V and 2 bases from J, leaving 13 bases between. CDR3 length: 14 residues. Per the germline V gene, CDR1 is MDHEN and CDR2 is SYDVKM. In nucleotides, the CDR3 is TGTGCCAGCAGTACAGGACAGAAAACCTACGAGCAGTACTTC. Translating gives CASSTGQKTYEQYF. The variable domain in full, completed from reference TRBV28 and TRBJ2-7, reads DVKVTQSSRYLVKRTGEKVFLECVQDMDHENMFWYRQDPGLGLRLIYFSYDVKMKEKGDIPEGYSVSREKKERFSLILESASTNQTSMYLCASSTGQKTYEQYFGPGTRLTVT.

The chain recombines TRBV7-2 with TRBJ2-3; unclear D gene. The CDR3 spans 14 residues. V lost 2 bases and J lost 4, with 10 bases in between. Germline V gene data show CDR1 as SGHTA and CDR2 as FQGNSA. The CDR3 region has the DNA TGTGCCAGCAGCTTATGGGCTTCCCCAGATACGCAGTATTTT. This gives the protein CASSLWASPDTQYF. Full variable domain (missing parts from reference TRBV7-2 and TRBJ2-3): GAGVSQSPSNKVTEKGKDVELRCDPISGHTALYWYRQSLGQGLEFLIYFQGNSAPDKSGLPSDRFSAERTGGSVSTLTIQRTQQEDSAVYLCASSLWASPDTQYFGPGTRLTVL.

J is TRBJ2-2 and V is TRBV4-3, with D perhaps TRBD1 (5 bases). Germline CDR1 LGHNA, CDR2 YSLEER. The length of the CDR3 is 16 residues. V was trimmed by 2 bases and J by 6 bases, leaving 16 bases between them. CDR3 protein: CASSQRVQGAAGELFF. CDR3 nucleotides: TGCGCCAGCAGCCAACGGGTCCAAGGGGCCGCCGGGGAGCTGTTTTTT.

The rearrangement joins TRBV27 to TRBJ2-3, with D perhaps TRBD1 (6 bases). Germline assignment: CDR1 MNHEY and CDR2 SMNVEV (reference sequence). This CDR3 is built from 13 residues. V gave up 5 bases and J gave up 6 bases, with 12 bases separating them. The CDR3 DNA is TGTGCCAGCAGTGGAGCTAGGGGGGATACGCAGTATTTT. It translates to CASSGARGDTQYF.

This clone occurred a few times. The chain couples TRBV4-1 to TRBJ1-2; TRBD1 agrees at 9 bases. Germline V gene lookup returns CDR1 MGHRA and CDR2 YSYEKL. This CDR3 has 19 residues. J was trimmed by 3 bases and V by 3 bases; bases with no gene match: 17. The CDR3 region has the DNA TGCGCCAGCAGCCACCCAAAGCCGTGGGACAGGGAGGACGACTATGGCTACACCTTC. Residues: CASSHPKPWDREDDYGYTF.

This chain connects TRBV6-1 to TRBJ2-7; 7 positions match TRBD1. CDR3 length equals 14 residues. The V gene's germline CDR1 is MNHNS and CDR2 SASEGT. With V trimmed by 4 bases and J by 7 bases, 10 bases remained unmatched. The CDR3: CASSGGTVTLEQYF. The CDR3 nucleotides read TGTGCCAGCAGTGGTGGGACAGTCACACTTGAGCAGTACTTC.

The V and J genes are TRBV6-1 and TRBJ2-7, with D perhaps TRBD1 (7 bases). V was trimmed by 11 bases and J by 2 bases, leaving 22 bases between them. This CDR3 region has 15 residues. Germline V gene data show CDR1 as MNHNS and CDR2 as SASEGT. CDR3 sequence: CAGGQEGLGAYEQYF. CDR3 coding DNA: TGTGCCGGCGGACAGGAGGGGCTCGGGGCCTACGAGCAGTACTTC.

This rearrangement joins TRBV2 to TRBJ2-2, with 7 bases that match TRBD1. Germline CDR1 is SNHLY and CDR2 is FYNNEI. CDR3 size: 17 residues. The V gene end was trimmed by 6 bases and the J gene end by 5 bases; junction bases not matched to a gene: 15. The CDR3 loop reads CASSLSLTGTDTGELFF. CDR3 nucleotide sequence: TGTGCCAGCAGCCTAAGCCTGACCGGGACAGATACCGGGGAGCTGTTTTTT.

The gene calls are TRBV7-2 and TRBJ2-5; D may be TRBD2 (7 bases). The assigned J gene may be wrong: the sequence end matches TRBJ2-7 better. The CDR3 contains 17 residues. Germline CDR1 is SGHTA and CDR2 is FQGNSA. CDR3 DNA sequence: TGTGCCAGCAGCTTAGCGGGGGCGGGGGCACACCCCTACGAGCAGTACTTC. It yields the protein CASSLAGAGAHPYEQYF.

The chain uses TRBV6-5 and TRBJ1-2, with 7 positions matching TRBD1. The CDR3 length is 16 residues. With V trimmed by 0 bases and J by 2 bases, 6 bases remained unmatched. Germline assignment: CDR1 MNHEY and CDR2 SVGAGI. The CDR3 nucleotides read TGTGCCAGCAGTTACTCCATTCCAGGGGGGAACTATGGCTACACCTTC. This translates into CASSYSIPGGNYGYTF.